These T cell receptor beta chains were read from a single sample in a study of beta chain features in type 1 diabetes. TCRdb's copy holds only in-frame clones and misses some; the assay was immunoSEQ multiplex PCR. Among roughly 350,000 clones, 8.5% to 10% were seen once, and the ten largest hold 0.55% to 0.75%. Sequencing was done on a sample of central memory CD4+ T cells from blood. These receptors all come from a man aged 30 to 39 with type 1 diabetes. The CDR3 runs from the conserved cysteine through the conserved F or W. Each record gives: V gene, J gene, clone size, D gene, CDR3 protein, CDR3 DNA. A D gene is named only where the DNA matches it firmly. Clone size is shown for a subset of rows, as once, few, many or a class of expanded clone.

v_gene: TRBV2; j_gene: TRBJ2-1; abundance: .; d_gene: TRBD2; CDR3aa: CASSVPGLAGVEQFF; CDR3nt: TGTGCCAGCAGTGTCCCGGGACTAGCGGGAGTTGAGCAGTTCTTC
v_gene: TRBV6-5; j_gene: TRBJ2-4; abundance: .; d_gene: .; CDR3aa: CASSLSGLAKNIQYF; CDR3nt: TGTGCCAGCAGTCTTTCAGGTTTAGCCAAAAACATTCAGTACTTC
v_gene: TRBV5-4; j_gene: TRBJ2-1; abundance: many; d_gene: .; CDR3aa: CASSARDGFGHEQFF; CDR3nt: TGTGCCAGCAGCGCCCGGGACGGATTCGGGCATGAGCAGTTCTTC
v_gene: TRBV5-6; j_gene: TRBJ1-1; abundance: many; d_gene: .; CDR3aa: CASSLFAEAFF; CDR3nt: TGTGCCAGCAGCTTGTTTGCTGAAGCTTTCTTT
v_gene: TRBV19; j_gene: TRBJ2-2; abundance: .; d_gene: TRBD2; CDR3aa: CASSIGTGLESGTGELFF; CDR3nt: TGTGCCAGTAGTATTGGGACGGGACTAGAGTCGGGCACCGGGGAGCTGTTTTTT
v_gene: TRBV27; j_gene: TRBJ1-1; abundance: .; d_gene: .; CDR3aa: CASSPQVSTEAFF; CDR3nt: TGTGCCAGCAGTCCTCAGGTCTCCACTGAAGCTTTCTTT
v_gene: TRBV14; j_gene: TRBJ2-2; abundance: few; d_gene: .; CDR3aa: CASSLQGWTGELFF; CDR3nt: TGTGCCAGCAGCCTCCAGGGGTGGACCGGGGAGCTGTTTTTT
v_gene: TRBV7-9; j_gene: TRBJ2-7; abundance: .; d_gene: .; CDR3aa: CASSLQPGTEQYF; CDR3nt: TGTGCCAGCAGCCTGCAACCCGGGACTGAGCAGTACTTC
v_gene: TRBV6-5; j_gene: TRBJ2-2; abundance: few; d_gene: .; CDR3aa: CASREVDTGELFF; CDR3nt: TGTGCCAGCAGGGAGGTCGACACCGGGGAGCTGTTTTTT
v_gene: TRBV11-2; j_gene: TRBJ2-5; abundance: .; d_gene: .; CDR3aa: CASSSWETQYF; CDR3nt: TGTGCCAGCAGCTCCTGGGAGACCCAGTACTTC
v_gene: TRBV7-9; j_gene: TRBJ2-5; abundance: few; d_gene: .; CDR3aa: CASSSNARETQYF; CDR3nt: TGTGCCAGCAGCTCAAACGCGCGGGAGACCCAGTACTTC
v_gene: TRBV27; j_gene: TRBJ1-2; abundance: .; d_gene: .; CDR3aa: CASRRGRGTNYGYTF; CDR3nt: TGTGCCAGCAGACGGGGGCGGGGTACCAACTATGGCTACACCTTC
v_gene: TRBV5-1; j_gene: TRBJ2-1; abundance: .; d_gene: .; CDR3aa: CASSLAFWDNEQFF; CDR3nt: TGCGCCAGCAGCTTGGCTTTTTGGGACAATGAGCAGTTCTTC
v_gene: TRBV7-2; j_gene: TRBJ1-1; abundance: many; d_gene: .; CDR3aa: CASSHKGNTEAFF; CDR3nt: TGTGCCAGCAGCCACAAGGGGAACACTGAAGCTTTCTTT
v_gene: TRBV29-1; j_gene: TRBJ1-2; abundance: few; d_gene: TRBD1; CDR3aa: CSVGQGITNYGYTF; CDR3nt: TGCAGCGTTGGACAGGGAATAACTAACTATGGCTACACCTTC
v_gene: TRBV28; j_gene: TRBJ1-5; abundance: few; d_gene: TRBD1; CDR3aa: CASSPGTGVREDQPQHF; CDR3nt: TGTGCCAGCAGTCCCGGGACAGGGGTTCGAGAGGATCAGCCCCAGCATTTT
v_gene: TRBV11-2; j_gene: TRBJ2-6; abundance: .; d_gene: .; CDR3aa: CASSLARGRVDVLTF; CDR3nt: TGTGCCAGCAGCTTAGCGAGGGGCAGAGTAGACGTCCTGACTTTC
v_gene: TRBV29-1; j_gene: TRBJ1-1; abundance: few; d_gene: TRBD1; CDR3aa: CSVSGTGAGAEAFF; CDR3nt: TGCAGCGTCTCCGGGACAGGGGCGGGGGCTGAAGCTTTCTTT
v_gene: TRBV11-2; j_gene: TRBJ1-5; abundance: few; d_gene: .; CDR3aa: CASRDTGNQPQHF; CDR3nt: TGTGCCAGCAGGGATACCGGCAATCAGCCCCAGCATTTT
v_gene: TRBV7-9; j_gene: TRBJ1-2; abundance: .; d_gene: TRBD1; CDR3aa: CASSPGTGYGYTF; CDR3nt: TGCGCCAGCAGCCCCGGGACAGGGTATGGCTACACCTTC
v_gene: TRBV5-6; j_gene: TRBJ2-7; abundance: few; d_gene: .; CDR3aa: CASSLGASGPYEQYF; CDR3nt: TGTGCCAGCAGCTTGGGGGCGAGCGGCCCCTACGAGCAGTACTTC
v_gene: TRBV19; j_gene: TRBJ1-2; abundance: .; d_gene: .; CDR3aa: CASRPPYLDGYTF; CDR3nt: TGTGCCAGTAGACCTCCTTATCTGGATGGCTACACCTTC
v_gene: TRBV15; j_gene: TRBJ2-7; abundance: few; d_gene: TRBD1; CDR3aa: CATSREGQGGEQYF; CDR3nt: TGTGCCACCAGCAGAGAGGGACAGGGGGGCGAGCAGTACTTC
v_gene: TRBV4-1; j_gene: TRBJ2-5; abundance: .; d_gene: TRBD2; CDR3aa: CASSPWREGQQETQYF; CDR3nt: TGCGCCAGCAGCCCTTGGAGGGAGGGCCAACAAGAGACCCAGTACTTC
v_gene: TRBV28; j_gene: TRBJ2-7; abundance: few; d_gene: TRBD2; CDR3aa: CASSSRGLATKEQYF; CDR3nt: TGTGCCAGCAGTTCCCGGGGACTAGCGACGAAAGAGCAGTACTTC
v_gene: TRBV18; j_gene: TRBJ2-7; abundance: .; d_gene: .; CDR3aa: CASSPGDWVYEQYF; CDR3nt: TGTGCCAGCTCACCAGGGGACTGGGTCTACGAGCAGTACTTC
v_gene: TRBV28; j_gene: TRBJ1-1; abundance: few; d_gene: .; CDR3aa: CASRQITEAFF; CDR3nt: TGTGCCAGCAGACAGATCACTGAAGCTTTCTTT
v_gene: TRBV18; j_gene: TRBJ1-2; abundance: few; d_gene: .; CDR3aa: CASSPRTLAVSDYGYTF; CDR3nt: TGTGCCAGCTCACCACGAACCTTGGCAGTTAGCGACTATGGCTACACCTTC
v_gene: TRBV27; j_gene: TRBJ1-5; abundance: .; d_gene: .; CDR3aa: CASSRGLGDQPQHF; CDR3nt: TGTGCCAGCAGCAGGGGTTTGGGAGATCAGCCCCAGCATTTT
v_gene: TRBV4-1; j_gene: TRBJ2-3; abundance: many; d_gene: .; CDR3aa: CASSQVGANTQYF; CDR3nt: TGCGCCAGCAGCCAAGTAGGCGCGAATACGCAGTATTTT
v_gene: TRBV7-2; j_gene: TRBJ2-1; abundance: few; d_gene: TRBD2; CDR3aa: CASSLAGTSANNEQFF; CDR3nt: TGTGCCAGCAGCTTAGCCGGGACTAGCGCGAACAATGAGCAGTTCTTC
v_gene: TRBV4-3; j_gene: TRBJ2-2; abundance: few; d_gene: .; CDR3aa: CASSQFGWDPNTGELFF; CDR3nt: TGCGCCAGCAGCCAATTTGGGTGGGACCCGAACACCGGGGAGCTGTTTTTT
v_gene: TRBV11-2; j_gene: TRBJ2-5; abundance: few; d_gene: TRBD1; CDR3aa: CASSTGAGQDQETQYF; CDR3nt: TGTGCCAGCAGCACTGGGGCGGGACAGGACCAAGAGACCCAGTACTTC
v_gene: TRBV19; j_gene: TRBJ1-5; abundance: few; d_gene: .; CDR3aa: CATRSGQGTQPQHF; CDR3nt: TGTGCCACTAGAAGTGGGCAGGGCACGCAGCCCCAGCATTTT
v_gene: TRBV6-6; j_gene: TRBJ1-2; abundance: few; d_gene: TRBD1; CDR3aa: CASADSGTVNYGYTF; CDR3nt: TGTGCCAGCGCGGACTCCGGGACAGTGAACTATGGCTACACCTTC
v_gene: TRBV10-3; j_gene: TRBJ1-1; abundance: .; d_gene: .; CDR3aa: CAISESREFNTEAFF; CDR3nt: TGTGCCATCAGTGAGTCACGGGAGTTCAACACTGAAGCTTTCTTT
v_gene: TRBV18; j_gene: TRBJ2-7; abundance: many; d_gene: .; CDR3aa: CASSPRQGSSYEQYF; CDR3nt: TGTGCCAGCTCACCCCGTCAGGGGTCTTCCTACGAGCAGTACTTC
v_gene: TRBV29-1; j_gene: TRBJ2-5; abundance: few; d_gene: TRBD1; CDR3aa: CSVDGTGPKTQYF; CDR3nt: TGCAGCGTTGATGGGACAGGACCGAAGACCCAGTACTTC
v_gene: TRBV28; j_gene: TRBJ2-7; abundance: .; d_gene: .; CDR3aa: CASSGGAIDEQYF; CDR3nt: TGTGCCAGCAGTGGCGGGGCCATCGACGAGCAGTACTTC
v_gene: TRBV6-6; j_gene: TRBJ1-2; abundance: .; d_gene: TRBD1; CDR3aa: CASSPRATGANYGYTF; CDR3nt: TGTGCCAGCAGTCCACGAGCGACAGGGGCTAACTATGGCTACACCTTC
v_gene: TRBV5-4; j_gene: TRBJ2-2; abundance: .; d_gene: TRBD2; CDR3aa: CASNTLGGSATGELFF; CDR3nt: TGTGCCAGCAACACTCTTGGCGGGAGTGCCACCGGGGAGCTGTTTTTT
v_gene: TRBV18; j_gene: TRBJ1-5; abundance: few; d_gene: .; CDR3aa: CASSPPGPTGNQPQHF; CDR3nt: TGTGCCAGCTCACCACCGGGGCCCACGGGCAATCAGCCCCAGCATTTT
v_gene: TRBV19; j_gene: TRBJ2-3; abundance: few; d_gene: TRBD1; CDR3aa: CAKNRDRGGPDTQYF; CDR3nt: TGTGCCAAGAACCGGGACAGGGGGGGGCCAGATACGCAGTATTTT
v_gene: TRBV6-1; j_gene: TRBJ2-1; abundance: .; d_gene: .; CDR3aa: CASSETARGGGEQFF; CDR3nt: TGTGCCAGCAGTGAAACGGCTAGGGGTGGGGGTGAGCAGTTCTTC
v_gene: TRBV4-2; j_gene: TRBJ2-5; abundance: once; d_gene: .; CDR3aa: CASSQGKFQETQYF; CDR3nt: TGTGCCAGCAGCCAAGGGAAGTTCCAAGAGACCCAGTACTTC
v_gene: TRBV9; j_gene: TRBJ2-5; abundance: .; d_gene: .; CDR3aa: CASSGDGAQYF; CDR3nt: TGTGCCAGCAGCGGGGACGGGGCCCAGTACTTC
v_gene: TRBV5-4; j_gene: TRBJ1-1; abundance: .; d_gene: .; CDR3aa: CASSVGRNTEAFF; CDR3nt: TGTGCCAGCTCGGTAGGGAGGAACACTGAAGCTTTCTTT
v_gene: TRBV6-1; j_gene: TRBJ2-4; abundance: .; d_gene: TRBD1; CDR3aa: CASSDAQGAKNIQYF; CDR3nt: TGTGCCAGCAGTGACGCACAGGGGGCAAAAAACATTCAGTACTTC
v_gene: TRBV7-9; j_gene: TRBJ1-1; abundance: .; d_gene: .; CDR3aa: CASSLAGAEPEAFF; CDR3nt: TGTGCCAGCAGCTTAGCGGGGGCAGAACCTGAAGCTTTCTTT
v_gene: TRBV7-2; j_gene: TRBJ1-1; abundance: few; d_gene: .; CDR3aa: CASSLVVRNTEAFF; CDR3nt: TGTGCCAGCAGCTTAGTGGTCCGGAACACTGAAGCTTTCTTT
v_gene: TRBV7-9; j_gene: TRBJ1-1; abundance: .; d_gene: .; CDR3aa: CASSVSHGNTEAFF; CDR3nt: TGTGCCAGCAGCGTGTCGCACGGGAACACTGAAGCTTTCTTT
v_gene: TRBV6-5; j_gene: TRBJ1-1; abundance: few; d_gene: .; CDR3aa: CASSFLEASPNTEAFF; CDR3nt: TGTGCCAGCAGTTTTCTAGAGGCCAGTCCGAACACTGAAGCTTTCTTT